This TCR beta chain emerged from a study of T cells in Graves' hyperthyroidism and ophthalmopathy. Regions amplified from RNA transcripts were the TCR beta CDR3 regions. First-round RT-PCR targeting the TCR CDR3 was performed with the HTBI primer set. In TCRdb, the multiplex PCR reads were re-called with MiXCR into one record per CDR3 protein. Among some 370,000 distinct CDR3 sequences listed, roughly a sixth were seen once. CDR1 is LNHNV, CDR2 YYDKDF, per germline (reference sequence). This CDR3 has 14 residues. V dropped 6 bases and J dropped 5 bases, with 17 bases sitting between them. The source is a woman aged 25 to 45 with Graves' hyperthyroidism that later progressed to Graves' ophthalmopathy. The sample consisted of blood. The rearrangement uses TRBV15 and TRBJ2-7; weak D call: TRBD1 (5 bases). As DNA, the CDR3 is TGTGCCACCAGTGAAAGGGGCCGACCCAACGAGCAGTACTTC. It is translated as CATSERGRPNEQYF.